This T cell receptor (beta chain) was profiled in a study of T cell responses to AZD1222 COVID-19 vaccine. Broader study findings: CD4 TCRs associated with vaccination spanned spike, dominating at 160-218 and 743-854. The donor group comprised mostly white British people and more females; the analysis possibly underestimated clonal diversity.

Produced via immunoSEQ multiplex PCR; TCRdb's table is partial and in-frame only. The sample lists 90,000 to 150,000 clones, approximately 86% seen once, with roughly 2.4% in the top ten. This CDR3 spans 16 amino acids. Deletions cut 4 bases from V and 1 base from J, with 18 bases between. CDR1 is SGHRS, CDR2 YFSETQ, per germline. For this clone: Its antigen remains unidentified.

Sequences were derived from peripheral blood, sampled on day 0 of AZD1222 vaccination. This sequence was found in an adult in good health. The chain combines TRBV5-1 with TRBJ2-7; D is perhaps TRBD1 or TRBD2 (5 bases each). DNA of the CDR3: TGCGCCAGCAGCCCCGGGACCTTACCCGGGTCCTACGAGCAGTACTTC. It codes for CASSPGTLPGSYEQYF.